These 19 T cell receptor beta chains originate from one sample sequenced in a study of blood T cell repertoires in COVID-19. TCRdb's table, derived via immunoSEQ multiplex PCR, lists solely in-frame clones and lacks some. The sample contains about 100,000 clones, roughly 77% of which appear only once. Sequencing input: peripheral blood. These receptors were obtained from a human donor in a cohort sampled during active COVID-19.

The chain has TRBV27 and TRBJ1-1; tentative D call: TRBD1 (5 bases). There are 16 residues in the CDR3. Between the trimmed V and J ends, which lost 5 bases and 2 bases, there was a span of 18 bases. From germline, CDR1 is MNHEY and CDR2 SMNVEV (reference sequence). The CDR3 DNA sequence: TGTGCCAGCAGTGAACATCGGGGGGTGGGAAACACTGAAGCTTTCTTT. Protein product: CASSEHRGVGNTEAFF.

This chain connects TRBV28 to TRBJ2-2, with TRBD1 identical over 8 bases. Looked up from germline, CDR1 is MDHEN and CDR2 is SYDVKM. V was pared by 6 bases and J by 6 bases, with 12 bases of the junction left unmatched. This CDR3 region has 16 residues. In DNA form, the CDR3 reads TGTGCCAGCAGGATTACCGGGACAGGACTCCCCGGGGAGCTGTTTTTT. Amino acid sequence: CASRITGTGLPGELFF.

Only a few counts were recorded for this clone. The chain uses TRBV27 and TRBJ1-5; 7 bases fit TRBD1. V lost 4 bases to trimming and J lost 5 bases; unmatched junction nucleotides: 2. This CDR3 contains 13 residues. CDR1 MNHEY and CDR2 SMNVEV come from the germline V gene (reference sequence). The CDR3 protein is CASSYDRDQPQHF. In DNA form, the CDR3 reads TGTGCCAGCAGTTACGACAGGGATCAGCCCCAGCATTTT.

The chain recombines TRBV12-3 or TRBV12-4 with TRBJ2-3; possibly TRBD2 for D (6 bases). V shed 7 bases and J shed 6 bases, with 14 bases lying between them. This CDR3 contains 13 residues. CDR3 residues: CASIQTSSDTQYF. CDR3 nucleotide sequence: TGTGCCAGCATTCAGACTAGTTCTGATACGCAGTATTTT.

By share, this clone counts as medium-sized. The rearrangement links TRBV3-1 (or the pseudogene TRBV3-2) to TRBJ2-1; D might be TRBD2 (5 bases). Per germline, CDR1 LGHDT and CDR2 YNNKEL (reference sequence). The CDR3 extends over 13 amino acids. V was clipped by 1 base and J by 5 bases, with 6 bases between them. CDR3 sequence reads: CASSQAGNNEQFF. The CDR3 DNA is TGTGCCAGCAGCCAAGCGGGAAACAATGAGCAGTTCTTC.

The gene calls are TRBV15 and TRBJ2-1; D perhaps matches TRBD1 (6 bases). The CDR3 loop spans 15 amino acids. The V and J ends lost 1 base and 2 bases respectively, with 9 bases between them. Germline V lookup: CDR1 LNHNV, CDR2 YYDKDF (reference sequence). The CDR3 spells CATSRGQETYNEQFF. CDR3 bases: TGTGCCACCAGCAGAGGACAGGAGACCTACAATGAGCAGTTCTTC.

As DNA, the CDR3 is TGTGCCAGCAGCGTAGGGGACAGGGAAAATCAGCCCCAGCATTTT. Its protein is CASSVGDRENQPQHF. This chain joins TRBV9 and TRBJ1-5; 9 bases fit TRBD1. Germline CDR1 SGDLS, CDR2 YYNGEE. V was pared by 0 bases and J by 4 bases, with 2 bases of the junction left unmatched. CDR3 length equals 15 residues.

This clone was counted only a few times. The gene calls are TRBV27 and TRBJ1-5; perhaps TRBD1 as D (5 bases). This CDR3 is built from 14 residues. V dropped 5 bases and J dropped 6 bases, with 14 bases sitting between them. Per the germline V gene, CDR1 is MNHEY and CDR2 is SMNVEV (reference sequence). The DNA of the CDR3 is TGTGCCAGCAGTAAGAACCTGGGGGGTCAGCCCCAGCATTTT. Translation: CASSKNLGGQPQHF.

As concerns this clone: Other DNA sequences in the sample encode the same CDR3. The rearrangement joins TRBV19 to TRBJ2-5; the D is unclear. The CDR3 is made up of 13 amino acids. V lost 3 bases, J lost 2 bases, and 7 bases lay in between. Germline CDR1 reads LNHDA; CDR2 reads SQIVND (reference sequence). CDR3 nucleotide sequence: TGTGCCAGTAGTATCGATAGACAAGAGACCCAGTACTTC. Encoded protein: CASSIDRQETQYF.

V gene TRBV3-1 (or the pseudogene TRBV3-2) combines with J gene TRBJ2-2; the match to TRBD2 covers 12 bases. The CDR3 length is 18 residues. Germline assignment: CDR1 LGHDT and CDR2 YNNKEL (reference sequence). The J segment lost 5 bases and the V segment lost 0 bases, leaving 7 bases of the junction unmatched. CDR3 sequence reads: CASSQDRLAGGVTGELFF. CDR3 sequence (DNA): TGTGCCAGCAGCCAAGATCGGCTAGCGGGAGGGGTGACCGGGGAGCTGTTTTTT.

This clone appeared a few times. The chain uses TRBV18 and TRBJ1-1; D is possibly TRBD1 (5 bases). CDR1 is KGHSH and CDR2 is LQKENI in the germline V gene. V lost 6 bases, J lost 6 bases, and 11 bases lay in between. The CDR3 is 12 amino acids. This CDR3 is CASSPSGAEAFF. In DNA form, the CDR3 reads TGTGCCAGCTCGCCGTCGGGGGCTGAAGCTTTCTTT.

The chain links TRBV19 to TRBJ1-5; 9 nucleotides agree with TRBD1. The length of the CDR3 is 16 residues. Germline V gene data show CDR1 as LNHDA and CDR2 as SQIVND (reference sequence). Trimming cost V 9 bases and J 9 bases; bases outside gene matches: 18. The CDR3 spells CASRLTGQGDYRPQHF. Written as DNA, the CDR3 is TGTGCCAGCAGACTAACGGGACAGGGCGATTATCGGCCCCAGCATTTT.

The chain is built from TRBV7-2 and TRBJ2-7; 7 nucleotides agree with TRBD1. Germline V gene data show CDR1 as SGHTA and CDR2 as FQGNSA. V shed 1 base and J 3 bases; nucleotides not matched to a gene: 3. The CDR3 length is 14 residues. The CDR3 DNA reads as TGTGCCAGCAGCTTAGACTCAGGGGGCTACGAGCAGTACTTC. Translation gives CASSLDSGGYEQYF.

The genes are TRBV2 and TRBJ1-5; D remains ambiguous. This CDR3 comprises 15 residues. V shed 1 base and J shed 0 bases, with 7 bases lying between them. From germline, CDR1 is SNHLY and CDR2 FYNNEI. The CDR3 is CASSEVRNSNQPQHF. The DNA of the CDR3 is TGTGCCAGCAGTGAAGTGAGGAATAGCAATCAGCCCCAGCATTTT.

The table lists this clone with a few counts. The J gene is TRBJ1-4, the V gene TRBV5-6; D might be TRBD1 (6 bases). This CDR3 has 17 amino acids. CDR1 is SGHDT and CDR2 is YYEEEE in the germline V gene. V was pared by 4 bases and J by 7 bases, with 23 bases between. DNA for the CDR3: TGTGCCAGCAGCCCACCCTGGAAGGGCCAGGGGCGTGAAAAACTGTTTTTT. It codes for CASSPPWKGQGREKLFF.

This chain connects TRBV28 to TRBJ1-2; D is perhaps TRBD1 (5 bases). This CDR3 spans 13 amino acids. Trimming took off 7 bases at V and 5 bases at J, with 14 bases between the two ends. Germline V gives CDR1 MDHEN, CDR2 SYDVKM. In DNA form, the CDR3 reads TGTGCCAGCACCTGGGGGGTAGAATATGGCTACACCTTC. Its translation is CASTWGVEYGYTF.

The rearrangement uses TRBV12-5 and TRBJ2-1; the match to TRBD1 covers 8 bases. The V and J ends lost 5 bases and 10 bases, in that order; junction bases with no gene match: 13. Germline CDR1 reads LGHNT; CDR2 reads FRNRAP. CDR3 length: 15 amino acids. The CDR3 sequence: CASGHRTGTPQEQFF. In DNA, the CDR3 is TGTGCTAGTGGTCACAGGACAGGGACCCCCCAAGAGCAGTTCTTC.

In its sample, this clone was seen many times. This rearrangement joins TRBV28 to TRBJ1-6; D uncertain. Germline CDR1 MDHEN, CDR2 SYDVKM. The CDR3 covers 14 residues. Trimming stripped 5 bases from V and 8 bases from J, with 13 bases between. CDR3 in DNA: TGTGCCAGCAGTACCATAGGAGGATATTCACCCCTCCACTTT. Translated, it gives CASSTIGGYSPLHF. Full variable domain (missing parts from reference TRBV28 and TRBJ1-6): DVKVTQSSRYLVKRTGEKVFLECVQDMDHENMFWYRQDPGLGLRLIYFSYDVKMKEKGDIPEGYSVSREKKERFSLILESASTNQTSMYLCASSTIGGYSPLHFGNGTRLTVT.

This clone occurred a few times. The chain joins TRBV19 to TRBJ2-3, with D possibly being TRBD1 (5 bases). In germline, CDR1 is LNHDA, CDR2 SQIVND (reference sequence). The germline V and J ends were trimmed by 3 bases and 2 bases, with 9 bases remaining between them. This CDR3 has 14 amino acids. The CDR3 region is CASSIQGSTDTQYF. CDR3 nucleotide sequence: TGTGCCAGTAGTATCCAGGGTTCCACAGATACGCAGTATTTT.